What follows are 3 T cell receptor beta chains derived from one specimen sequenced in a study of T cell repertoires in cytomegalovirus infection. One entry per CDR3 protein results from TCRdb running MiXCR on the reads. The profile shows some 300,000 distinct CDR3 sequences, 12% to 15% of them singletons. Material for sequencing was PBMCs. These receptors were collected from a human donor in good health (CMV status not recorded). Some clones in this sample may be carry-over from other donors' samples.

This clonotype was seen many times. The chain joins TRBV28 to TRBJ2-3, with D tentatively TRBD1 (6 bases). Germline V gene sequence: CDR1 MDHEN, CDR2 SYDVKM. The germline V and J ends were trimmed by 4 bases and 0 bases, with 11 bases remaining between them. The CDR3 is made up of 15 amino acids. The CDR3 reads CASSSDGQSTDTQYF. CDR3 DNA: TGTGCCAGCAGTTCCGACGGACAGAGCACAGATACGCAGTATTTT.

This clonotype came up many times. The J gene is TRBJ2-3, the V gene TRBV7-3; 8 bases are shared with TRBD2. CDR3 size: 15 residues. Trimming took 5 bases from V and 4 from J; bases not matched to a gene: 8. CDR1 and CDR2 from the germline V gene are SGHTA and FQGTGA. CDR3 sequence reads: CASSRIAGSPDTQYF. DNA for the CDR3: TGTGCCAGCAGCCGGATAGCGGGATCTCCAGATACGCAGTATTTT.

This clonotype was detected a few times. The chain combines TRBV2 with TRBJ1-6, with D uncertain. V was clipped by 2 bases and J by 9 bases, with 11 bases between them. The CDR3 has 14 amino acids. CDR1 and CDR2 from the germline V gene are SNHLY and FYNNEI. The CDR3: CASSEQPYGSPLHF. The CDR3 coding sequence is TGTGCCAGCAGTGAACAGCCTTATGGTTCACCCCTCCACTTT.